The clone carrying this T cell receptor beta chain is a singleton in its sample. V lost 5 bases and J lost 7; bases outside the gene matches: 10. The germline gives CDR1 SEHNR, CDR2 FQNEAQ (reference sequence). This CDR3 has 16 amino acids. Authors' processing steps: Amplification with reference gene primers provided the estimates of nucleated cell counts. Clones were sequenced by immunoSEQ multiplex PCR, and TCRdb holds only the in-frame ones, with some missing. From that table come the V and J calls and clone size; the DNA was used to work out D and trimming. The repertoire includes around 110,000 clones, approximately 84% of them detected once, and about 4.2% sits in the top ten. The sample belongs to a study of blood T cell repertoires in COVID-19.

The clonotype comes from a human donor in a cohort sampled during active COVID-19. The gene calls are TRBV7-9 and TRBJ2-1, with 11 bases that match TRBD2. The sequenced sample was peripheral blood. The CDR3 sequence is CASSQLAGADWNEQFF. The CDR3 nucleotides are TGTGCCAGCAGCCAACTAGCGGGAGCGGATTGGAATGAGCAGTTCTTC.